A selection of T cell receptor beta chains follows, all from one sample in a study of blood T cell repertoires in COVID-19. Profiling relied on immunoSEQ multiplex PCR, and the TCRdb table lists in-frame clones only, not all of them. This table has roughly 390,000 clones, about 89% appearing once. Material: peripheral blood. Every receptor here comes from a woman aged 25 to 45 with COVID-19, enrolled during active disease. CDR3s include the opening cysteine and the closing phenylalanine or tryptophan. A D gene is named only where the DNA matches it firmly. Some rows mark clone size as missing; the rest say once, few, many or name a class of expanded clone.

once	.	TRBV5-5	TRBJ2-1	CASQGDGYNEQFF	TGTGCCAGCCAAGGGGATGGGTACAATGAGCAGTTCTTC
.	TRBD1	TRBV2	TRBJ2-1	CASRDRGNEQFF	TGTGCCAGCAGGGACAGGGGCAATGAGCAGTTCTTC
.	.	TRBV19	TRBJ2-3	CASQGASGFTDTQYF	TGTGCCAGCCAGGGGGCTAGCGGATTCACAGATACGCAGTATTTT
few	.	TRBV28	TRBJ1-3	CASSFLGHFSGNTIYF	TGTGCCAGCAGTTTCCTGGGACATTTCTCTGGAAACACCATATATTTT
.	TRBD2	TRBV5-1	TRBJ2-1	CASSVPRTSGSDEQFF	TGCGCCAGCAGCGTACCCCGGACTAGCGGGAGCGATGAGCAGTTCTTC
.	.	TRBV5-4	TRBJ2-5	CASSLGGSQGGETQYF	TGTGCCAGCAGCTTGGGAGGCAGCCAAGGGGGAGAGACCCAGTACTTC
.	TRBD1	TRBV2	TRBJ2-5	CASSNTGGEETQYF	TGTGCCAGCAGTAATACAGGGGGCGAAGAGACCCAGTACTTC
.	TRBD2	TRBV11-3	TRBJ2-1	CASSFLAATYNEQFF	TGTGCCAGCAGTTTCCTAGCGGCGACCTACAATGAGCAGTTCTTC
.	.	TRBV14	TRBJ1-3	CASSQDPGVGNTIYF	TGTGCCAGCAGCCAAGATCCAGGGGTTGGAAACACCATATATTTT
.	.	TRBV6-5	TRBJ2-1	CASSYSRLWDNEQFF	TGTGCCAGCAGTTACTCCCGACTCTGGGACAATGAGCAGTTCTTC
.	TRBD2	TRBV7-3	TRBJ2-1	CASSSLAGGYNEQFF	TGTGCCAGCAGCTCTCTAGCGGGGGGATACAATGAGCAGTTCTTC
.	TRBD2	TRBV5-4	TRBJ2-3	CASSPGTSNPHTQYF	TGTGCCAGCAGCCCCGGGACTAGCAACCCCCATACGCAGTATTTT
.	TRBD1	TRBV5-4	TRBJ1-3	CASSLAIPGQGSGNTIYF	TGTGCCAGCAGCTTGGCGATACCGGGACAGGGCTCTGGAAACACCATATATTTT
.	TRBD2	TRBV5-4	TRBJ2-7	CASGLAGTYEQYF	TGTGCCAGCGGACTAGCGGGAACGTACGAGCAGTACTTC
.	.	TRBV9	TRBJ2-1	CASSLPDSTEVQFF	TGTGCCAGCAGCCTACCAGATTCCACCGAGGTGCAGTTCTTC
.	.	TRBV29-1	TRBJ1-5	CSVGGGGQPQHF	TGCAGCGTTGGAGGAGGTGGACAGCCCCAGCATTTT
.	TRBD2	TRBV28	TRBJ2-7	CASSLTSGNEQYF	TGTGCCAGCAGTTTAACTAGCGGGAATGAGCAGTACTTC
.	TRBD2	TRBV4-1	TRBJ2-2	CASRLAGGRSGELFF	TGCGCCAGCCGACTAGCGGGAGGCCGGTCCGGGGAGCTGTTTTTT
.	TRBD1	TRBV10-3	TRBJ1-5	CAISESGQGSVNQPQHF	TGTGCCATCAGTGAGTCCGGACAGGGGAGTGTCAATCAGCCCCAGCATTTT
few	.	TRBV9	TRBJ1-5	CASSSSGQGNQPQHF	TGTGCCAGCAGCTCGAGTGGCCAGGGAAATCAGCCCCAGCATTTT
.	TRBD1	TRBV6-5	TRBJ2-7	CASSSRQGISYEQYF	TGTGCCAGCAGTTCCCGACAGGGTATCTCCTACGAGCAGTACTTC
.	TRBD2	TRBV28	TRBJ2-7	CASSPGTSGLYEQYF	TGTGCCAGCAGTCCCGGGACTAGCGGCCTCTACGAGCAGTACTTC
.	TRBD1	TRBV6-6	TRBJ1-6	CASSNHDREGSPLHF	TGTGCCAGCAGTAATCACGACAGGGAAGGATCACCCCTCCACTTT
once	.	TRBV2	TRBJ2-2	CASSEAIPTGELFF	TGTGCCAGCAGTGAAGCCATTCCCACCGGGGAGCTGTTTTTT
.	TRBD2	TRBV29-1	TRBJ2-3	CSVQTSGRIIDTQYF	TGCAGCGTTCAGACTAGCGGGAGGATTATAGATACGCAGTATTTT
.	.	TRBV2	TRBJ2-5	CASTGDREYQETQYF	TGTGCCAGCACCGGAGACAGAGAGTACCAAGAGACCCAGTACTTC
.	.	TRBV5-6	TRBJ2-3	CASSPGTWGGTDTQYF	TGTGCCAGCAGCCCGGGGACCTGGGGGGGCACAGATACGCAGTATTTT
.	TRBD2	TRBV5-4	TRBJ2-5	CASSLGRLGTSGSWETQYF	TGTGCCAGCAGCTTGGGTCGGCTCGGGACTAGCGGGAGCTGGGAGACCCAGTACTTC
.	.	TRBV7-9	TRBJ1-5	CASGEGSQPQHF	TGTGCCAGCGGGGAGGGGTCCCAGCCCCAGCATTTT